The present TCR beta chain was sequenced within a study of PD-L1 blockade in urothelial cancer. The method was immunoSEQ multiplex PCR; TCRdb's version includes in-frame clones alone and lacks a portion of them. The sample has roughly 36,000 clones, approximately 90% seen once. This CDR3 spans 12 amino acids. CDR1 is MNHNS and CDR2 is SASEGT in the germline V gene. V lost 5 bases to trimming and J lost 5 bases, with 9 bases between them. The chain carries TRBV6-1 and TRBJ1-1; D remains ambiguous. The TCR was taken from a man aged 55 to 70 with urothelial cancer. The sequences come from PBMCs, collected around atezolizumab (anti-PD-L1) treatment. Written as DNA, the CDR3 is TGTGCCAGCAGTCACAGTGGGACTGAAGCTTTCTTT. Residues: CASSHSGTEAFF.